The entry below describes one TCR beta chain. Its antigen is undetermined. This record comes from a study of T-cell memory formation after mild COVID-19. Study outcomes and limitations: The study found balanced CD4/CD8 in clones contracting day 15 to 85 and a CD4+ lean in later expanders.

Libraries for TCRalpha and TCRbeta carried sample barcodes and unique molecular identifiers via 5'RACE. TCRdb re-called the 5' RACE reads with MiXCR, one entry per CDR3 protein. The repertoire includes some 350,000 distinct CDR3 sequences, 13% of them detected once, and 20% to 25% sits in the top ten. Sequencing input: PBMCs or a T cell subset sorted from them (not recorded which). The sequence was collected from a man aged 18 to 30 who had mild COVID-19 (a few samples of this study predate the infection). Cell type and time point are not known.

The CDR3 reads CASSHRGGGEQFF. CDR3 bases: TGTGCCAGCAGCCACCGGGGGGGCGGGGAGCAGTTCTTC. This chain uses TRBV7-2 with TRBJ2-1; 8 nucleotides agree with TRBD2. Germline lookup yields CDR1 SGHTA and CDR2 FQGNSA. CDR3 length: 13 residues. Trimming took 5 bases from V and 10 from J; bases not matched to a gene: 7.